These 29 T cell receptor beta chains were all obtained from the same sample, sequenced in a study of blood T cell repertoires in COVID-19. Clones were sequenced by immunoSEQ multiplex PCR, and TCRdb holds only the in-frame ones, with some missing. The sample contains over 450,000 clones, 75% to 90% of which appear only once. Specimen: peripheral blood. All receptors derive from a man between 18 and 35 years old with COVID-19, enrolled during active disease.

This rearrangement joins TRBV11-3 to TRBJ2-3; 15 bases line up with TRBD2. Germline CDR1 and CDR2: SGHNT and YENEEA. The CDR3 extends over 18 amino acids. V lost 5 bases and J lost 4; bases outside the gene matches: 10. Written as DNA, the CDR3 is TGTGCCAGCAGCCCCCGAGGGACTAGCGGGGGGTTGGCAGATACGCAGTATTTT. It yields the protein CASSPRGTSGGLADTQYF.

The chain couples TRBV9 to TRBJ2-5, with 15 bases matching TRBD2. CDR3 length equals 16 residues. Per germline, CDR1 SGDLS and CDR2 YYNGEE. Germline trimming cut 4 bases from V and 5 bases from J; bases unmatched to any gene: 6. DNA for the CDR3: TGTGCCAGCAGCATCGGACTAGCGGGAGGGCCTGAGACCCAGTACTTC. Its protein product is CASSIGLAGGPETQYF.

The chain employs TRBV3-1 (or the pseudogene TRBV3-2) and TRBJ2-7, with 9 bases aligning to TRBD1. CDR1 is LGHDT, CDR2 YNNKEL, per germline (reference sequence). This CDR3 is built from 14 residues. V lost 4 bases and J lost 3; bases outside the gene matches: 4. This CDR3 reads CASSLGQGGYEQYF. CDR3 coding DNA: TGTGCCAGCAGCCTGGGACAGGGTGGCTACGAGCAGTACTTC.

The gene calls are TRBV28 and TRBJ2-2; perhaps TRBD2 as D (7 bases). Germline loops: CDR1 MDHEN, CDR2 SYDVKM. The CDR3 totals 13 residues. The V and J ends lost 2 bases and 11 bases respectively, with 12 bases between them. The CDR3 sequence is CASSLLQGLELFF. The DNA of the CDR3 is TGTGCCAGCAGTTTACTACAGGGACTAGAGCTGTTTTTT.

In the case of this clone: Other DNA sequences of this sample code for an identical CDR3. The chain couples TRBV5-1 to TRBJ1-5; 11 positions match TRBD1. The CDR3 has 15 residues. The J segment lost 4 bases and the V segment lost 2 bases, leaving 2 bases of the junction unmatched. CDR1 is SGHRS, CDR2 YFSETQ, per germline. The CDR3 nucleotides are TGCGCCAGCAGCTTAGGGACAGGGGGTAATCAGCCCCAGCATTTT. This sequence encodes CASSLGTGGNQPQHF.

CDR3 in DNA: TGTGCCAGCGTCAGGGTACTGGTGGCAGATACGCAGTATTTT. It is translated as CASVRVLVADTQYF. The chain has TRBV6-4 and TRBJ2-3; D perhaps matches TRBD1 (5 bases). The length of the CDR3 is 14 residues. Germline CDR1 MRHNA, CDR2 SNTAGT. Trimming took off 8 bases at V and 4 bases at J, with 16 bases between the two ends.

The V gene is TRBV27, the J gene TRBJ1-4, with a possible D match to TRBD1 (6 bases). The CDR3 contains 15 residues. The V gene lost 6 bases and the J gene lost 7 bases, with 18 bases spanning the gap. CDR1 is MNHEY and CDR2 is SMNVEV in the germline V gene (reference sequence). CDR3 sequence reads: CASRIRGTISEKLFF. CDR3 DNA: TGTGCCAGCAGGATAAGGGGGACAATTAGTGAAAAACTGTTTTTT.

The chain recombines TRBV9 with TRBJ2-1; a possible D gene is TRBD2 (6 bases). This CDR3 region has 16 residues. The V gene's germline CDR1 is SGDLS and CDR2 YYNGEE. Trimming cost V 0 bases and J 0 bases, with 10 bases left between them. Here the CDR3 DNA reads TGTGCCAGCAGCGTAGTCGGCGGGACCTCCTACAATGAGCAGTTCTTC. It codes for CASSVVGGTSYNEQFF.

The chain carries TRBV11-2 and TRBJ2-3; 11 nucleotides agree with TRBD2. Germline V lookup: CDR1 SGHAT, CDR2 FQNNGV. With 4 bases clipped from V and 7 bases from J, the junction kept 19 bases outside the gene matches. The CDR3 is 19 residues long. This CDR3 is CASSSIVLAGGGPQNTQYF. DNA of the CDR3: TGTGCCAGCAGCTCGATAGTCCTAGCGGGAGGAGGACCACAAAATACGCAGTATTTT.

The chain links TRBV9 to TRBJ2-6, with no clear D. CDR1 is SGDLS, CDR2 YYNGEE, per germline. CDR3 length equals 14 residues. Trimming stripped 6 bases from V and 0 bases from J, with 7 bases between. CDR3 sequence: CASKGVSGANVLTF. The CDR3 nucleotides read TGTGCCAGCAAAGGAGTCTCTGGGGCCAACGTCCTGACTTTC.

This clone occurred once. The rearrangement uses TRBV6-1 and TRBJ2-5; 11 nucleotides agree with TRBD2. This CDR3 contains 14 residues. Germline CDR1 and CDR2: MNHNS and SASEGT. Trimming at V came to 3 bases and at J to 4 bases, leaving 1 base not matched to a gene. The CDR3 DNA follows: TGTGCCAGCAGTGATCTAGCGGGAGGAGAGACCCAGTACTTC. Translating it yields CASSDLAGGETQYF.

The rearrangement uses TRBV19 and TRBJ2-7; 12 bases are a match to TRBD2. Germline V CDR1 and CDR2: LNHDA, SQIVND (reference sequence). J was trimmed by 0 bases and V by 5 bases; bases with no gene match: 2. This CDR3 comprises 15 residues. CDR3: CASSRTSGNSYEQYF. The DNA for the CDR3 is TGTGCCAGTAGTCGGACTAGCGGGAACTCCTACGAGCAGTACTTC.

The chain couples TRBV28 to TRBJ2-7, with 7 positions matching TRBD1. V trimming: 6 bases; J trimming: 3 bases; junction bases outside the gene matches: 5. Germline-derived CDR1 and CDR2 are MDHEN and SYDVKM. This CDR3 is built from 13 residues. DNA of the CDR3: TGTGCCAGCAGCACCGGGACAGTCTACGAGCAGTACTTC. Its protein is CASSTGTVYEQYF. The complete variable domain, with remaining parts taken from reference TRBV28 and TRBJ2-7, reads DVKVTQSSRYLVKRTGEKVFLECVQDMDHENMFWYRQDPGLGLRLIYFSYDVKMKEKGDIPEGYSVSREKKERFSLILESASTNQTSMYLCASSTGTVYEQYFGPGTRLTVT.

The chain employs TRBV18 and TRBJ2-3; TRBD1 is a possible D gene (5 bases). Trimming took off 3 bases at V and 2 bases at J, with 9 bases between the two ends. This CDR3 comprises 14 residues. CDR1 and CDR2 (germline): KGHSH, LQKENI. The CDR3 sequence is CASSPIGATDTQYF. CDR3 in DNA: TGTGCCAGCTCACCTATTGGGGCCACAGATACGCAGTATTTT.

This chain connects TRBV18 to TRBJ2-3; TRBD2 aligns across 7 bases. This CDR3 region has 16 residues. V shed 3 bases, J shed 5 bases, and the junction held 11 bases outside the gene matches. The germline CDR1 and CDR2 sequences are KGHSH and LQKENI. The CDR3 DNA sequence: TGTGCCAGCTCACCCCGGGGAGCGGGGCAAGGAGATACGCAGTATTTT. Encoded protein: CASSPRGAGQGDTQYF.

The gene calls are TRBV2 and TRBJ2-2, with 7 nucleotides matching TRBD2. The CDR3 sequence is 14 residues long. Losses at the gene ends were 7 bases for V and 2 bases for J; bases not matched to a gene: 4. Germline V CDR1 and CDR2: SNHLY, FYNNEI. The CDR3 DNA reads TGTGCCAGCACTCCTAGCGGTAACACCGGGGAGCTGTTTTTT. Its protein product is CASTPSGNTGELFF.

This clone has only a few counts. The CDR3 DNA reads as TGTGCCACCAGTGCCAGGTTCGTCCGTTTCCGGGCTTTCTTT. This translates into CATSARFVRFRAFF. This chain connects TRBV24-1 to TRBJ1-1; D unresolved. The length of the CDR3 is 14 residues. The V and J ends lost 5 bases and 11 bases respectively, with 20 bases between them. Germline values: CDR1 KGHDR, CDR2 SFDVKD.

The chain is built from TRBV7-9 and TRBJ2-7; 8 nucleotides match TRBD1. The CDR3 spans 15 residues. Germline lookup yields CDR1 SEHNR and CDR2 FQNEAQ (reference sequence). With V trimmed by 0 bases and J by 3 bases, 4 bases remained unmatched. The CDR3 loop reads CASSLAWTGLYEQYF. Here the CDR3 DNA reads TGTGCCAGCAGCTTAGCTTGGACAGGGCTCTACGAGCAGTACTTC.

V gene TRBV18 combines with J gene TRBJ2-2; D ambiguous. Germline lookup yields CDR1 KGHSH and CDR2 LQKENI. The CDR3 has 15 amino acids. Between the trimmed V and J ends, which lost 6 bases and 0 bases, there was a span of 11 bases. The CDR3 coding sequence is TGTGCCAGCTCCCCCCAGTCAACGAACACCGGGGAGCTGTTTTTT. It encodes CASSPQSTNTGELFF.

The V gene is TRBV6-5, the J gene TRBJ1-5; 7 bases fit TRBD1. The CDR3 length is 13 residues. The trim removed 9 bases at V and 10 bases at J, leaving 12 bases unmatched. Looked up from germline, CDR1 is MNHEY and CDR2 is SVGAGI. CDR3 sequence: CASSGQVMNPQHF. The CDR3 DNA follows: TGTGCCAGTTCTGGACAGGTGATGAACCCCCAGCATTTT.

V and J are TRBV21-1 and TRBJ2-2; no check of the table's D call, TRBD2, against the DNA was made. TRBV21-1 represents a pseudogene. The CDR3 contains 17 residues. As DNA, the CDR3 is TGTGCCAGCTCCCAAAGGGGGACTACGGGGAACACCGGGGAGCTGTTTTTT. The encoded protein is CASSQRGTTGNTGELFF.

V gene TRBV7-2 combines with J gene TRBJ2-7; the match to TRBD2 covers 8 bases. V shed 5 bases and J 2 bases; nucleotides not matched to a gene: 8. The CDR3 has 15 residues. Germline CDR1 is SGHTA and CDR2 is FQGNSA. CDR3 amino acids: CASSPEGGGTYEQYF. CDR3 DNA: TGTGCCAGCAGCCCCGAGGGCGGGGGGACCTACGAGCAGTACTTC.

The rearrangement links TRBV5-6 to TRBJ1-2; D unresolved. Trimming stripped 0 bases from V and 5 bases from J, with 5 bases between. The CDR3 spans 12 residues. Germline V CDR1 and CDR2: SGHDT, YYEEEE. The CDR3 protein is CASSLGRYGYTF. DNA of the CDR3: TGTGCCAGCAGCTTGGGCAGGTATGGCTACACCTTC.

The CDR3: CASSPTGGGGAWETQYF. CDR3 bases: TGTGCCAGCAGCCCGACAGGAGGCGGTGGGGCCTGGGAGACCCAGTACTTC. The chain links TRBV5-4 to TRBJ2-5, with a weak D call TRBD1 (6 bases). The CDR3 runs 17 residues. CDR1 SGHNT and CDR2 YYREEE come from the germline V gene (reference sequence). V gave up 4 bases and J gave up 5 bases, with 24 bases separating them.

Comments on this clone: At one of its ends the junction is not consistent with the germline gene, which may arise from a read error. The same CDR3 can be traced to other DNA sequences in this sample. The chain carries TRBV7-9 and TRBJ2-5; 8 positions match TRBD2. Germline V gene data show CDR1 as SEHNR and CDR2 as FQNEAQ (reference sequence). The CDR3 extends over 13 amino acids. DNA of the CDR3: TGTGCCAGCAGTTTAGCGGGACTGGAGACCCAGTACTTC. This codes for CASSLAGLETQYF.

This chain links TRBV2 with TRBJ2-2, with 12 nucleotides matching TRBD2. J was trimmed by 2 bases and V by 8 bases; bases with no gene match: 3. From germline, CDR1 is SNHLY and CDR2 FYNNEI. CDR3 length: 15 amino acids. CDR3 DNA sequence: TGTGCCAGCCAAGGACTAGCGGGAAACACCGGGGAGCTGTTTTTT. Residues: CASQGLAGNTGELFF.

This chain links TRBV6-5 with TRBJ1-1; TRBD1 is a possible D gene (6 bases). Trimming left V 0 bases short and J 11 bases short, with 13 bases between. Germline V gene sequence: CDR1 MNHEY, CDR2 SVGAGI. The CDR3 length is 13 residues. The CDR3 is CASSYSNRDGAFF. The CDR3 DNA is TGTGCCAGCAGTTACTCGAACAGGGACGGGGCTTTCTTT.

The chain is built from TRBV7-9 and TRBJ1-4; the match to TRBD1 covers 11 bases. With V trimmed by 5 bases and J by 7 bases, 6 bases remained unmatched. The CDR3 is 15 residues long. CDR1 is SEHNR and CDR2 is FQNEAQ in the germline V gene (reference sequence). The CDR3 is CASSGSGTGGEKLFF. Written as DNA, the CDR3 is TGTGCCAGCAGCGGATCCGGGACAGGGGGTGAAAAACTGTTTTTT.

The chain combines TRBV3-1 (or the pseudogene TRBV3-2) with TRBJ2-2; perhaps TRBD1 as D (6 bases). The CDR3 has 15 residues. Germline lookup yields CDR1 LGHDT and CDR2 YNNKEL (reference sequence). V was trimmed by 0 bases and J by 7 bases, leaving 12 bases between them. The CDR3, as DNA: TGTGCCAGCAGCCAAGATTGGGGGCAGGGCGGGGAGCTGTTTTTT. This encodes CASSQDWGQGGELFF.